The entry below describes one T cell receptor (beta chain). This table comes from immunoSEQ multiplex PCR, and its TCRdb copy is limited to in-frame clones, with some not included. This table holds about 89,000 clones, 90% to 95% found once. Trimming took off 0 bases at V and 4 bases at J, with 10 bases between the two ends. Germline CDR1 SGHRS, CDR2 YFSETQ. The CDR3 covers 14 residues. This sample is part of a study of T cell changes during pregnancy in multiple sclerosis. This specimen consisted of peripheral blood, obtained in the third trimester of pregnancy. The rearrangement joins TRBV5-1 to TRBJ1-2, with D perhaps matching TRBD1 (6 bases). This clonotype was obtained from a female donor with multiple sclerosis, enrolled in a pregnancy study. The CDR3 region has the DNA TGCGCCAGCAGCTTGGAGAAAGGGGGCTATGGCTACACCTTC. Translation: CASSLEKGGYGYTF. Complete variable domain (other parts from reference TRBV5-1 and TRBJ1-2): KAGVTQTPRYLIKTRGQQVTLSCSPISGHRSVSWYQQTPGQGLQFLFEYFSETQRNKGNFPGRFSGRQFSNSRSEMNVSTLELGDSALYLCASSLEKGGYGYTFGSGTRLTVV.